Listed here are 9 T cell receptor beta chains from one sample, sequenced in a study of tumor and adjacent non-tumor tissue in lung cancer. No cell sorting was done before RNA was extracted from the tissue. Three rounds of nested PCR, following a modified ARM-PCR protocol, produced the TCRbeta library. Via MiXCR, TCRdb re-called the multiplex PCR reads, giving one row per CDR3 protein. The sample lists tens of thousands of distinct CDR3 sequences; 60% to 80% were seen once. The sequenced sample consisted of lung tumor tissue. Receptors originate from a woman aged 45-65 years with non-small cell lung cancer.

With regard to this clonotype: At one of its ends the junction is not consistent with the germline gene, which may arise from a read error. DNA for the CDR3: TGTGCCACCAGTGGACGGACAGATGAAAAACTGTTTTTT. Translated: CATSGRTDEKLFF. The chain has TRBV6-1 and TRBJ1-4, with a tentative D call TRBD1 (6 bases). Looked up from germline, CDR1 is MNHNS and CDR2 is SASEGT. The CDR3 is made up of 13 amino acids.

Concerning this clonotype: Since the CDR3 does not end with the conserved phenylalanine or tryptophan, this likely comes from a read error. The gene calls are TRBV14 and TRBJ1-1; no firm D call. The CDR3 is 15 residues long. Germline V gives CDR1 SGHDN, CDR2 FVKESK. V lost 0 bases, J lost 4 bases, and 12 bases lay in between. CDR3 region: CASSQEGLWGTEAFS. As DNA, the CDR3 is TGTGCCAGCAGCCAAGAGGGTCTGTGGGGCACTGAAGCTTTCTCT.

This clonotype was picked up many times. The V and J genes are TRBV5-6 and TRBJ2-3; D is unresolved. This CDR3 region has 14 residues. Germline assignment: CDR1 SGHDT and CDR2 YYEEEE. Trimming took 4 bases from V and 4 from J, leaving 13 bases between them. DNA of the CDR3: TGTGCCAGCAGCCCTAGTCGTAGTGCAGATACGCAGTATTTT. It codes for CASSPSRSADTQYF. The full variable domain, rest sourced from reference TRBV5-6 and TRBJ2-3, is DAGVTQSPTHLIKTRGQQVTLRCSPKSGHDTVSWYQQALGQGPQFIFQYYEEEERQRGNFPDRFSGHQFPNYSSELNVNALLLGDSALYLCASSPSRSADTQYFGPGTRLTVL.

Note on this clonotype: A read error may account for a junction end that differs from germline. The DNA of the CDR3 is TGCAGCGTTGAAGGACCGTCCAGAACGGAGGAGCCGTTTTTT. Translation: CSVEGPSRTEEPFF. The chain combines TRBV29-1 with TRBJ2-2, with a possible D match to TRBD2 (5 bases). The V gene's germline CDR1 is SQVTM and CDR2 ANQGSEA. The length of the CDR3 is 14 residues.

This clonotype was detected many times. The rearrangement uses TRBV20-1 and TRBJ2-5; TRBD2 agrees at 7 bases. The V and J ends lost 3 bases and 5 bases, in that order; junction bases with no gene match: 6. The CDR3 contains 13 residues. CDR1 and CDR2 from the germline V gene are DFQATT and SNEGSKA (reference sequence). The CDR3 sequence is CSASAGVSETQYF. In nucleotides, the CDR3 is TGCAGTGCTAGCGCGGGAGTATCGGAGACCCAGTACTTC.

The count of this clonotype is one. Compared with germline, one end of the junction differs, possibly owing to a read error. The rearrangement uses TRBV20-1 and TRBJ2-1; TRBD2 agrees at 12 bases. The CDR3 has 15 amino acids. Germline lookup yields CDR1 DFQATT and CDR2 SNEGSKA (reference sequence). This CDR3 reads CSTRLAGAVGNEQFF. The CDR3 DNA is TGCAGTACTAGACTAGCGGGAGCCGTTGGCAATGAGCAGTTCTTC.

As to this clonotype: A much bigger clone sits one base away, suggesting this may be a read error. CDR3 coding DNA: TGTGGCAGCGGTAACCGGGGCAGCTCCTACAATGAGCAGTTCTTC. The encoded protein is CGSGNRGSSYNEQFF. The genes are TRBV11-3 and TRBJ2-1; tentatively, D is TRBD1 or TRBD2 (5 bases each). Germline V gene sequence: CDR1 SGHNT, CDR2 YENEEA. The CDR3 length is 15 residues.

The chain combines TRBV29-1 with TRBJ1-2, with 7 bases aligning to TRBD1. The germline gives CDR1 SQVTM, CDR2 ANQGSEA. The trim removed 7 bases at V and 6 bases at J, leaving 11 bases unmatched. This CDR3 is 13 amino acids long. CDR3 protein: CSAGTARNHGYTF. The CDR3 DNA reads TGCAGCGCCGGGACAGCTAGGAACCATGGCTACACCTTC.

Concerning this clonotype itself: A clone one base away is much larger, so this may be a read error. The chain is built from TRBV7-9 and TRBJ2-1; 8 nucleotides line up with TRBD1. CDR1 and CDR2 from the germline V gene are SEHNR and FQNEAQ (reference sequence). The CDR3 spans 17 residues. V lost 1 base to trimming and J lost 9 bases; unmatched junction nucleotides: 14. CDR3: CASSLVFGNRGIIEQFF. DNA of the CDR3: TGTGCCAGCAGCTTAGTCTTCGGGAACAGGGGGATCATTGAGCAGTTCTTC.